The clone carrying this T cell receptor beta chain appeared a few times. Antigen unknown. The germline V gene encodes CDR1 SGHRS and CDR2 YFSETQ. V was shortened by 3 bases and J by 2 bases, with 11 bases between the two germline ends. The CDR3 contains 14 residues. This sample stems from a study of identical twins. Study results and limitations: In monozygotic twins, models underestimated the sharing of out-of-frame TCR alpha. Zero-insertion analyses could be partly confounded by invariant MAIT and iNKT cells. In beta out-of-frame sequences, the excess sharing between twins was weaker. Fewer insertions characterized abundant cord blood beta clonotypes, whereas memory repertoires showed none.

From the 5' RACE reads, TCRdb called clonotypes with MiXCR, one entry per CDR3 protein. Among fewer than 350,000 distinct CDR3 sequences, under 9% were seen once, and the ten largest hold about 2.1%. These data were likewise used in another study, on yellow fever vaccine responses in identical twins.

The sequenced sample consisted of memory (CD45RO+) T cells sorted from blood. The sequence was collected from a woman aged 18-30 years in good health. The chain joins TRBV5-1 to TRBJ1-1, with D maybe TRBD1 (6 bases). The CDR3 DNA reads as TGCGCCAGCAGCTGGGGGGGGGCTAACACTGAAGCTTTCTTT. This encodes CASSWGGANTEAFF.